This T cell receptor (beta chain) was observed in a study of cytomegalovirus exposure and HLA in healthy donors. Study results and limitations: As was reported, the HLA-A and HLA-B alleles of most subjects were accurately predicted from TCR beta sequences.

On this clone: No antigen is known for it.

Amplification used 60 Vbeta primers and 13 Jbeta primers. The assay was immunoSEQ multiplex PCR, and TCRdb's table has in-frame clones only and misses some. The sample lists a few hundred thousand clones, 60% to 80% seen once, with under 2% in the top ten. Sequencing was carried out using PBMCs. The origin of this receptor is a man between 18 and 35 years old in good health and CMV-seronegative.

The CDR3 DNA sequence: TGTGCCAGCAGCTCCGGGACAGGATTGGAGACCCAGTACTTC. Translation: CASSSGTGLETQYF. The chain carries TRBV13 and TRBJ2-5; 8 positions match TRBD1. The CDR3 is 14 residues long. The J segment lost 5 bases and the V segment lost 4 bases, leaving 6 bases of the junction unmatched. In germline, CDR1 is PRHDT, CDR2 FYEKMQ (reference sequence).